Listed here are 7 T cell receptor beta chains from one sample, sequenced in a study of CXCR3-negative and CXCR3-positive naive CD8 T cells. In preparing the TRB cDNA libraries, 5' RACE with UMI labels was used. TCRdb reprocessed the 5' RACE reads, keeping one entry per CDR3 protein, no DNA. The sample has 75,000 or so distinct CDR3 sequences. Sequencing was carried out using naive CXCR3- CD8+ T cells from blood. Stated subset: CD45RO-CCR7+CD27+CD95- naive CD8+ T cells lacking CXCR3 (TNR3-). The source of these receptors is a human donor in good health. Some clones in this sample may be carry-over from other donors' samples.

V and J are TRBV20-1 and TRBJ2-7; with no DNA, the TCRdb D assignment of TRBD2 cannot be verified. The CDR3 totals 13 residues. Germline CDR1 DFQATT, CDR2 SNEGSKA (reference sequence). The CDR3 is CSASSHGSYEQYF.

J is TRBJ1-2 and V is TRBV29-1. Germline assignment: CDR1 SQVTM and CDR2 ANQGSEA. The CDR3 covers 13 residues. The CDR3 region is CSVLALSNYGYTF.

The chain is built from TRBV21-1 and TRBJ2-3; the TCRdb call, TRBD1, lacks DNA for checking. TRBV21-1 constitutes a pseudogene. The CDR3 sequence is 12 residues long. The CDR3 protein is CARRDRGDTQYF.

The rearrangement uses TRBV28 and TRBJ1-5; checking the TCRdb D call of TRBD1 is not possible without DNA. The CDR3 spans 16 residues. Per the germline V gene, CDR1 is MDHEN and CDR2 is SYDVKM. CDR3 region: CASSLGQGFRNQPQHF.

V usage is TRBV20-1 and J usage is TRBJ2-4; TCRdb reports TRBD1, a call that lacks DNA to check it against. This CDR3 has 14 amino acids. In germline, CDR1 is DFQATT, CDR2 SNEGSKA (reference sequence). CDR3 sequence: CSARLGAAKNIQYF.

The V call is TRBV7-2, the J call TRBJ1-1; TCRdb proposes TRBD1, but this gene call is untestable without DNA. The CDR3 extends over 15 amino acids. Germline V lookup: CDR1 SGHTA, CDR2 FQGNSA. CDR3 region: CASSLDGPSNTEAFF.

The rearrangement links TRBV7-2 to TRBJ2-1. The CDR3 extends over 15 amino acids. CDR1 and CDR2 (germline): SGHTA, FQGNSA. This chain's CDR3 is CASSFSGSSYNEQFF.